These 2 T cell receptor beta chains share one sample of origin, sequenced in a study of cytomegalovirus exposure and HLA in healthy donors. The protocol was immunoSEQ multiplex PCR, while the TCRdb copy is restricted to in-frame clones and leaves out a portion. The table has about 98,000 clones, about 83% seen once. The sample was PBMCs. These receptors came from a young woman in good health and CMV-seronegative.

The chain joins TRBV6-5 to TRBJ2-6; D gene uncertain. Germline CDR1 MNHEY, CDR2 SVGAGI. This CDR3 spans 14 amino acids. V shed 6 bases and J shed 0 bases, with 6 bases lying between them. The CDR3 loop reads CASRRSSGANVLTF. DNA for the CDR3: TGTGCCAGCAGACGGTCCTCTGGGGCCAACGTCCTGACTTTC.

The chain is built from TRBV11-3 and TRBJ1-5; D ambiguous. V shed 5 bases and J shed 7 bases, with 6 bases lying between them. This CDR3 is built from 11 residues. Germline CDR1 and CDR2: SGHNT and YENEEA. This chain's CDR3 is CASSLSQPQHF. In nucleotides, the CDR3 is TGTGCCAGCAGCCTCTCGCAGCCCCAGCATTTT.